This T cell receptor beta chain was documented in a study of CD4 T cells in relation to SARS-CoV-2 and coronaviruses. Measured with immunoSEQ multiplex PCR; TCRdb has only the in-frame clones, and not every one. The profile shows tens of thousands of clones, 85% to 95% of them singletons. Regarding the study as a whole: Culture-expanded clones reflect memory recall rather than primary priming during culture. Crossreactivity was assessed only for spike protein, not other viral proteins.

Between the trimmed V and J ends, which lost 2 bases and 6 bases, there was a span of 11 bases. Germline V gene sequence: CDR1 MNHNS, CDR2 SASEGT. The CDR3 totals 14 residues. CD4+ T cells from unexposed donors were obtained before the COVID-19 pandemic (2011-2018). Naive and memory CD4+ T cells came from enriched cryopreserved PBMCs. As concerns this clone: What it binds is not known.

The chain links TRBV6-1 to TRBJ2-1; D not certain. This sequence originates from a human donor in good health. The sequenced sample consisted of naive CD4+ T cells from PBMCs. Subset given: naive CD4+ T cells isolated by negative enrichment. CDR3 amino acids: CASSELQAVNEQFF. CDR3 nucleotides: TGTGCCAGCAGTGAACTGCAGGCTGTCAATGAGCAGTTCTTC.